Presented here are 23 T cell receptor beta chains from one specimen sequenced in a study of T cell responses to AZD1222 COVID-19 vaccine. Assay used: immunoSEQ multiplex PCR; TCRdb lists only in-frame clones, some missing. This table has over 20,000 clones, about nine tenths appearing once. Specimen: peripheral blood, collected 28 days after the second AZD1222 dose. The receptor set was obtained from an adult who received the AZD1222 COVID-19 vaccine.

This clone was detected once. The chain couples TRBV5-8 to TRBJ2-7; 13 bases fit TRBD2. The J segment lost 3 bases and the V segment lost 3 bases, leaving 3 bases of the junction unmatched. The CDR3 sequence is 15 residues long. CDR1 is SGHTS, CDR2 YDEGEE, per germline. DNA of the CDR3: TGTGCCAGCAGCTATGGACTAGCGGGGGTCTACGAGCAGTACTTC. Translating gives CASSYGLAGVYEQYF.

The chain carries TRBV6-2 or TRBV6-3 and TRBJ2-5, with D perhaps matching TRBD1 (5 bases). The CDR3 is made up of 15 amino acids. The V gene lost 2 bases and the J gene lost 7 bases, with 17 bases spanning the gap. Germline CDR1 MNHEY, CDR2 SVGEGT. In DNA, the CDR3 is TGTGCCAGCAGTTACGAGTGGCTTCCTCAGGGGACCCAGTACTTC. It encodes CASSYEWLPQGTQYF.

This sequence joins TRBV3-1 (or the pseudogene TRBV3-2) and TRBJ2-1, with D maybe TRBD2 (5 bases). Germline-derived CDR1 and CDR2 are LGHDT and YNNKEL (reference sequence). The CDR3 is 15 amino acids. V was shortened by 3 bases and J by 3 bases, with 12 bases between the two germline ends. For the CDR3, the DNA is TGTGCCAGCAGCCAGGACTCAGCCTTCTACAATGAGCAGTTCTTC. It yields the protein CASSQDSAFYNEQFF.

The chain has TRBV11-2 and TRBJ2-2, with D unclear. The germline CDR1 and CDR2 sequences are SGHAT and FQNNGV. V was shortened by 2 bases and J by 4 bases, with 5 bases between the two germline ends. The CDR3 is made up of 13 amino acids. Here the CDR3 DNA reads TGTGCCAGCAGCTTAAGGGTCACCGGGGAGCTGTTTTTT. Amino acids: CASSLRVTGELFF. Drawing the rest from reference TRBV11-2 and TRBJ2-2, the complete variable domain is EAGVAQSPRYKIIEKRQSVAFWCNPISGHATLYWYQQILGQGPKLLIQFQNNGVVDDSQLPKDRFSAERLKGVDSTLKIQPAKLEDSAVYLCASSLRVTGELFFGEGSRLTVL.

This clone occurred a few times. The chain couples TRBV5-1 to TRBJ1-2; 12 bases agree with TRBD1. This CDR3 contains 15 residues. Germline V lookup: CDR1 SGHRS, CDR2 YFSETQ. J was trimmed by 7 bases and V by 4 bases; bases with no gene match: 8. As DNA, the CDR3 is TGCGCCAGCAGCAACCGGGACAGGGGGCGAAGTGGCTACACCTTC. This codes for CASSNRDRGRSGYTF.

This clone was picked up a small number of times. The CDR3 here is CASSQETGRPEQFF. DNA of the CDR3: TGCGCCAGCAGCCAAGAAACCGGACGGCCGGAGCAGTTCTTC. J is TRBJ2-1 and V is TRBV4-3; D unresolved. Germline CDR1 LGHNA, CDR2 YSLEER. The V end was cut by 0 bases, the J end by 10 bases, with 13 bases between. CDR3 size: 14 residues.

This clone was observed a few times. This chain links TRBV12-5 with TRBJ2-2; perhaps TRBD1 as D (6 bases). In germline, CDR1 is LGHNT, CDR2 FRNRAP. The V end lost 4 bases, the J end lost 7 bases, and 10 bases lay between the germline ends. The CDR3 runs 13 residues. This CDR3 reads CASGSGANGELFF. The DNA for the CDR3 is TGTGCTAGTGGTTCAGGGGCCAACGGGGAGCTGTTTTTT.

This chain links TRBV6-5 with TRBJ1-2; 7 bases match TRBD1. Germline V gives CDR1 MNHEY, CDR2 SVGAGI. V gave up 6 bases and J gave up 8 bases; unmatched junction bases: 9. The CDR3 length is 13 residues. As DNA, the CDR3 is TGTGCCAGCAGCTCTTTGACAGGGAGCGGCTACACCTTC. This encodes CASSSLTGSGYTF.

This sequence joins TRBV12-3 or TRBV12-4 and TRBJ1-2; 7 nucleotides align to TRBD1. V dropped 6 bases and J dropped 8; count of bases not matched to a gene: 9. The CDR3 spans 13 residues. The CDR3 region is CASRYRGSGGYTF. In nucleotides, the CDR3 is TGTGCCAGCAGATACAGGGGATCTGGGGGCTACACCTTC.

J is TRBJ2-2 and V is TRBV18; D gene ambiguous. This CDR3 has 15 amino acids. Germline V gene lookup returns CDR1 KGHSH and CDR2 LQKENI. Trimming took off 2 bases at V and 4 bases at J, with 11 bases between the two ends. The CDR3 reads CASSPVDSPTGELFF. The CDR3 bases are TGTGCCAGCTCACCAGTAGACTCCCCCACCGGGGAGCTGTTTTTT.

For the CDR3, the DNA is TGTGCCATCAGTCCCGGGACCAACAGGAATGAGCAGTTCTTC. Translation: CAISPGTNRNEQFF. This chain joins TRBV10-3 and TRBJ2-1; D may match TRBD1 or TRBD2 (5 bases each). Germline V gene sequence: CDR1 ENHRY, CDR2 SYGVKD. The V and J ends lost 5 bases and 7 bases respectively, with 15 bases between them. This CDR3 has 14 amino acids.

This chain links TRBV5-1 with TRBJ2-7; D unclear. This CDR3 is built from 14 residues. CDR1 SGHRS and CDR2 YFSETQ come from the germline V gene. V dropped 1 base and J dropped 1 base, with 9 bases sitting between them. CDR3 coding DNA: TGCGCCAGCAGCTTGATTGGCAAGTCCTACGAGCAGTACTTC. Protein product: CASSLIGKSYEQYF.

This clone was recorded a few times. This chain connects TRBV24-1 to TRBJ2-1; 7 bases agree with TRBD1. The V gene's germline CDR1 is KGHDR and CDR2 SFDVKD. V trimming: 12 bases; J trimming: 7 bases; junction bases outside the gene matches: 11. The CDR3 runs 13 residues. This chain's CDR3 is CAANAKGANEQFF. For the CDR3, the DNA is TGTGCCGCGAACGCCAAGGGGGCAAATGAGCAGTTCTTC.

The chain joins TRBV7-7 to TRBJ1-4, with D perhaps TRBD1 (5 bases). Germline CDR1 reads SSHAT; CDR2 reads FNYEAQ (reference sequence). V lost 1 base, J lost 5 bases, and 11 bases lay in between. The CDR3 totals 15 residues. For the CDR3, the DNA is TGTGCCAGCAGCTTAGGGCAGGGAAGAAATGAAAAACTGTTTTTT. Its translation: CASSLGQGRNEKLFF.

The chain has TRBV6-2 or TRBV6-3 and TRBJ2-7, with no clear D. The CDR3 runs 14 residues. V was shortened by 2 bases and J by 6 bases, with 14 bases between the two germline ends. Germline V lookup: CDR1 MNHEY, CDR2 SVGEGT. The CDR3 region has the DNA TGTGCCAGCAGTTACGGCCCGGCTAGGATCGAGCAGTACTTC. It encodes CASSYGPARIEQYF.

The CDR3 here is CARLAGNYNEQFF. CDR3 sequence (DNA): TGTGCCCGGTTGGCAGGTAACTACAATGAGCAGTTCTTC. The chain links TRBV6-5 to TRBJ2-1; D unresolved. V lost 11 bases and J 3 bases, leaving 14 bases between the germline ends. The length of the CDR3 is 13 residues. Germline lookup yields CDR1 MNHEY and CDR2 SVGAGI.

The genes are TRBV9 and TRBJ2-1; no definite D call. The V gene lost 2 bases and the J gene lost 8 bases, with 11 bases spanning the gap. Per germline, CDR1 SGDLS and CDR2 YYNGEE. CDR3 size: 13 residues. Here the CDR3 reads CASSVFVRDEQFF. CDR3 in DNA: TGTGCCAGCAGCGTCTTTGTCCGGGATGAGCAGTTCTTC.

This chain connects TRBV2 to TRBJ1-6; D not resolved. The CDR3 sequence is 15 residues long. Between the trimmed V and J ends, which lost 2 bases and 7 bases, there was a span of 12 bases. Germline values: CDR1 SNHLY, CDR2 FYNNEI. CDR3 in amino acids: CASSERRPPNSPLHF. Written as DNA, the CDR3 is TGTGCCAGCAGTGAACGGCGGCCACCCAATTCACCCCTCCACTTT.

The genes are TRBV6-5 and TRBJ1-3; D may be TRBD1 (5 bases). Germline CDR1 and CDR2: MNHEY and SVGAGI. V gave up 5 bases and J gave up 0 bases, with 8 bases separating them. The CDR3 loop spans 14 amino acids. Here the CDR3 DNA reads TGTGCCAGCAGTCGCAGGGACTCTGGAAACACCATATATTTT. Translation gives CASSRRDSGNTIYF.

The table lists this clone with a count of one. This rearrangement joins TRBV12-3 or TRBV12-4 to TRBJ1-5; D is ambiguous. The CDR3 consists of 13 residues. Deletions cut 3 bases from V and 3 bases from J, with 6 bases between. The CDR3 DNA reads TGTGCCAGCAGTTTCCAGGCCAATCAGCCCCAGCATTTT. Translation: CASSFQANQPQHF.

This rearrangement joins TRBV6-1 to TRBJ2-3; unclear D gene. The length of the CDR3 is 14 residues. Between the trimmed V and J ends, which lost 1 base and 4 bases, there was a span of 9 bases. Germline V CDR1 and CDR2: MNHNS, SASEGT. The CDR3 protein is CASSEGISSDTQYF. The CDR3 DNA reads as TGTGCCAGCAGTGAAGGGATCAGTTCAGATACGCAGTATTTT.

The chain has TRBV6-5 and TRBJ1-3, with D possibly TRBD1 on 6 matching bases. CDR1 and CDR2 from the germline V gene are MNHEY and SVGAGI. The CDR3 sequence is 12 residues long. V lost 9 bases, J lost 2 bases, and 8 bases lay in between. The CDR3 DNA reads TGTGCCAGTGAGGGGGCTGGAAACACCATATATTTT. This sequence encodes CASEGAGNTIYF.

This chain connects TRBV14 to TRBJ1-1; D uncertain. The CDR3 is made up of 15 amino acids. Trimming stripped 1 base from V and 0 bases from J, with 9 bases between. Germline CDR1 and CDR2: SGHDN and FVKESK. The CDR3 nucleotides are TGTGCCAGCAGCCAAGTAGCGATGGTGAACACTGAAGCTTTCTTT. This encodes CASSQVAMVNTEAFF.